A single sample is the source of the 30 T cell receptor beta chains below, sequenced in a study of identical twins (TCRdb year 2016). The library relied on 5' RACE. Sequencing was carried out with an Illumina HiSeq 2000. TCRdb reanalyzed the raw reads on its own, using fastp at Q25 for trimming and MiXCR for clone calling, and kept in-frame beta chains. Under each unique CDR3 protein, matching rows form one entry showing the most common genes and DNA. For this sample there are 690,000 or so distinct CDR3 sequences; around 8.6% appear just once. In total, the top ten clones hold 0.85% to 1% of the sample. The sample also formed part of further work on yellow fever vaccine responses in identical twins.

The sample comprised PBMCs. The receptors were sampled from a woman in her late teens or twenties in good health.

The table lists this clonotype with many counts. The J gene is TRBJ2-1, the V gene TRBV3-1, with TRBD2 identical over 7 bases. Germline loops: CDR1 LGHDT, CDR2 YNNKEL (reference sequence). The CDR3 covers 14 residues. J lost 8 bases, V lost 7 bases, and 11 bases had no gene match. The CDR3: CASKRTAGYDEQFF. In DNA, the CDR3 is TGTGCCAGCAAGCGAACAGCGGGATACGATGAGCAGTTCTTC.

The V gene is TRBV20-1, the J gene TRBJ2-7, with D perhaps TRBD2 (6 bases). Germline CDR1 and CDR2: DFQATT and SNEGSKA (reference sequence). Trimming took 0 bases from V and 6 from J, leaving 12 bases between them. The CDR3 has 13 residues. The CDR3 sequence: CSARDRGGFEQYF. For the CDR3, the DNA is TGCAGTGCTAGAGATCGTGGGGGGTTCGAGCAGTACTTC.

Here the CDR3 DNA reads TGCGCCAGCAGCTTGTCCAGCGGTGGACTAGCGGGGTACGAGCAGTACTTC. This sequence encodes CASSLSSGGLAGYEQYF. This chain uses TRBV5-1 with TRBJ2-7; 12 bases are a match to TRBD2. The germline V gene encodes CDR1 SGHRS and CDR2 YFSETQ. Trimming at V came to 1 base and at J to 4 bases, leaving 9 bases not matched to a gene. This CDR3 region has 17 residues.

The rearrangement links TRBV5-5 to TRBJ2-7, with TRBD1 as a possible D gene (5 bases). The germline V gene has CDR1 SGHKS and CDR2 YYEKEE (reference sequence). V was shortened by 4 bases and J by 6 bases, with 8 bases between the two germline ends. There are 11 residues in the CDR3. The CDR3 coding sequence is TGTGCCAGCAGCGGGCAGGGCGAGCAGTACTTC. The encoded protein is CASSGQGEQYF.

The chain uses TRBV15 and TRBJ1-1, with 9 bases fitting TRBD1. The CDR3 length is 16 residues. After removal of 0 bases from V and 5 bases from J, the junction contained 7 bases not matched to a gene. Germline V gene sequence: CDR1 LNHNV, CDR2 YYDKDF (reference sequence). CDR3 sequence reads: CATSRDKGTGRTEAFF. CDR3 nucleotides: TGTGCCACCAGCAGAGATAAGGGGACAGGGCGGACTGAAGCTTTCTTT.

The V and J genes are TRBV10-2 and TRBJ2-7; D gene uncertain. The CDR3 has 14 residues. Germline V gives CDR1 WSHSY, CDR2 SAAADI. V lost 3 bases and J 2 bases, leaving 11 bases between the germline ends. This CDR3 is CASSDTPDAYEQYF. The CDR3 coding sequence is TGCGCCAGCAGTGATACCCCGGACGCCTACGAGCAGTACTTC.

This clonotype occurred many times. The chain carries TRBV15 and TRBJ2-1; D may be TRBD2 (5 bases). V shed 6 bases and J shed 9 bases, with 18 bases lying between them. Germline V gene data show CDR1 as LNHNV and CDR2 as YYDKDF (reference sequence). The CDR3 is 14 residues long. The DNA for the CDR3 is TGTGCCACCAGTCTGTACGGAGGTGACACTGAGCAGTTCTTC. Its protein is CATSLYGGDTEQFF.

This chain links TRBV5-1 with TRBJ2-7; TRBD2 might be the D (7 bases). The CDR3 sequence is 15 residues long. V dropped 5 bases and J dropped 2 bases, with 17 bases sitting between them. Germline V gene lookup returns CDR1 SGHRS and CDR2 YFSETQ. CDR3 region: CASREGGAWTYEQYF. CDR3 nucleotides: TGCGCCAGCAGAGAAGGGGGGGCCTGGACCTACGAGCAGTACTTC.

In its sample, this clonotype was seen a few times. V usage is TRBV7-9 and J usage is TRBJ1-1; TRBD1 agrees at 7 bases. The CDR3 consists of 14 residues. V dropped 3 bases and J dropped 1; count of bases not matched to a gene: 2. Germline CDR1 and CDR2: SEHNR and FQNEAQ (reference sequence). CDR3 loop: CASSFTGANTEAFF. In nucleotides, the CDR3 is TGTGCCAGCAGCTTTACAGGGGCGAACACTGAAGCTTTCTTT.

This clonotype showed up just a few times. The chain uses TRBV12-3 or TRBV12-4 and TRBJ2-4, with 9 bases fitting TRBD2. V was pared by 3 bases and J by 0 bases, with 18 bases of the junction left unmatched. The CDR3 runs to 21 residues. CDR3 DNA sequence: TGTGCCAGCAGTTTTGGACAGGTCGGGAGCGGGGGGCAACTAGCCAAAAACATTCAGTACTTC. Amino acids: CASSFGQVGSGGQLAKNIQYF.

This clonotype was counted between two and nine times. The V call is TRBV6-2 or TRBV6-3, the J call TRBJ2-2, with D possibly being TRBD2 (6 bases). Trimming shortened V by 5 bases and J by 1 base, and 11 bases separated the two germline ends. CDR3 size: 15 residues. CDR1 is MNHEY, CDR2 SVGEGT, per germline. The CDR3 loop reads CASSKEGVNTGELFF. As DNA, the CDR3 is TGTGCCAGCAGTAAGGAGGGAGTGAACACCGGGGAGCTGTTTTTT.

The chain employs TRBV7-3 and TRBJ2-2; 11 bases map to TRBD2. V gave up 5 bases and J gave up 4 bases; unmatched junction bases: 3. Germline V CDR1 and CDR2: SGHTA, FQGTGA. The CDR3 is made up of 15 amino acids. The CDR3 loop reads CASSGTSGSTGELFF. DNA of the CDR3: TGTGCCAGCAGCGGGACTAGCGGTTCCACCGGGGAGCTGTTTTTT.

The chain is built from TRBV3-1 and TRBJ2-3; 9 positions agree with TRBD2. Germline CDR1 and CDR2: LGHDT and YNNKEL (reference sequence). Trimming at V came to 2 bases and at J to 4 bases, leaving 7 bases not matched to a gene. This CDR3 region has 16 residues. CDR3 nucleotides: TGTGCCAGCAGCCAATATACGGCGGGAGGGGCAGATACGCAGTATTTT. This sequence encodes CASSQYTAGGADTQYF.

This clonotype was observed many times. The J gene is TRBJ1-1, the V gene TRBV12-3 or TRBV12-4, with TRBD1 matching over 9 bases. The J segment lost 1 base and the V segment lost 5 bases, leaving 11 bases of the junction unmatched. The CDR3 sequence is 17 residues long. The CDR3 bases are TGTGCCAGCAGTCCCCTGATGAAGGGACAGGGGAACACTGAAGCTTTCTTT. Translating gives CASSPLMKGQGNTEAFF.

This clonotype was detected only a few times. The J gene is TRBJ2-7, the V gene TRBV20-1; 8 bases are shared with TRBD1. With 0 bases clipped from V and 0 bases from J, the junction kept 4 bases outside the gene matches. Per the germline V gene, CDR1 is DFQATT and CDR2 is SNEGSKA (reference sequence). The CDR3 runs 15 residues. The CDR3 loop reads CSARDDGQGSYEQYF. CDR3 coding DNA: TGCAGTGCTAGAGACGACGGACAGGGCTCCTACGAGCAGTACTTC.

The rearrangement links TRBV5-5 to TRBJ2-1; TRBD2 is a possible D gene (5 bases). Deletions cut 0 bases from V and 0 bases from J, with 16 bases between. This CDR3 comprises 18 residues. Germline-derived CDR1 and CDR2 are SGHKS and YYEKEE (reference sequence). The CDR3 loop is CASSLAPHASRSYNEQFF. Written as DNA, the CDR3 is TGTGCCAGCAGCTTGGCCCCCCATGCTAGCCGCTCCTACAATGAGCAGTTCTTC.

The chain links TRBV9 to TRBJ2-3, with TRBD2 matching 9 bases. This CDR3 spans 18 amino acids. Trimming at V came to 3 bases and at J to 1 base, leaving 12 bases not matched to a gene. CDR1 and CDR2 from the germline V gene are SGDLS and YYNGEE. The DNA of the CDR3 is TGTGCCAGCAGCGCGAGAGAGGGCCAGCGGGGGGGCACAGATACGCAGTATTTT. Encoded protein: CASSAREGQRGGTDTQYF.

This clonotype was detected many times. The chain recombines TRBV6-2 or TRBV6-3 with TRBJ2-1; 11 bases line up with TRBD2. V trimming: 0 bases; J trimming: 8 bases; junction bases outside the gene matches: 15. The CDR3 is 19 residues long. CDR1 and CDR2 from the germline V gene are MNHEY and SVGEGT. This CDR3 reads CASSYSSIAGGPVGDEQFF. DNA of the CDR3: TGTGCCAGCAGTTACTCGTCGATAGCGGGAGGGCCAGTAGGGGATGAGCAGTTCTTC.

The V gene is TRBV7-2, the J gene TRBJ2-3; tentative D call: TRBD1 (5 bases). There are 14 residues in the CDR3. Trimming pared 5 bases from V and 4 bases from J, leaving 13 bases between. CDR1 and CDR2 (germline): SGHTA, FQGNSA. CDR3 sequence (DNA): TGTGCCAGCAGCGGACCAGGGTCCCCAGATACGCAGTATTTT. Protein: CASSGPGSPDTQYF.

This clonotype was picked up many times. The chain recombines TRBV7-2 with TRBJ2-3; TRBD2 agrees at 10 bases. J was trimmed by 4 bases and V by 5 bases; bases with no gene match: 6. The V gene's germline CDR1 is SGHTA and CDR2 FQGNSA. CDR3 length equals 15 residues. The CDR3 region is CASSLSGGAPDTQYF. CDR3 in DNA: TGTGCCAGCAGCCTCAGCGGGGGGGCTCCAGATACGCAGTATTTT. The variable domain in full, with the rest retrieved from reference TRBV7-2 and TRBJ2-3, is GAGVSQSPSNKVTEKGKDVELRCDPISGHTALYWYRQSLGQGLEFLIYFQGNSAPDKSGLPSDRFSAERTGGSVSTLTIQRTQQEDSAVYLCASSLSGGAPDTQYFGPGTRLTVL.

In this sample, this clonotype turned up many times. The chain is built from TRBV29-1 and TRBJ2-3, with TRBD1 matching over 9 bases. Trimming at V came to 6 bases and at J to 6 bases, leaving 10 bases not matched to a gene. Germline V CDR1 and CDR2: SQVTM, ANQGSEA. The length of the CDR3 is 14 residues. The CDR3 bases are TGCAGCGTCGGGGGACAGGGTGGTTCGGATACGCAGTATTTT. Translation: CSVGGQGGSDTQYF.

The rearrangement uses TRBV15 and TRBJ1-4, with D unclear. The CDR3 spans 14 residues. Germline V lookup: CDR1 LNHNV, CDR2 YYDKDF (reference sequence). V lost 5 bases and J 4 bases, leaving 11 bases between the germline ends. The CDR3: CATSGGKRNEKLFF. The CDR3 bases are TGTGCCACCAGCGGAGGGAAGCGTAATGAAAAACTGTTTTTT.

The CDR3 here is CASSPMGVATTDTQYF. The CDR3 DNA is TGTGCCAGCAGCCCGATGGGGGTAGCGACCACAGATACGCAGTATTTT. The J gene is TRBJ2-3, the V gene TRBV5-5; the D gene could be TRBD1 or TRBD2 (5 bases each). Germline V gives CDR1 SGHKS, CDR2 YYEKEE (reference sequence). V shed 4 bases and J shed 2 bases, with 17 bases lying between them. The CDR3 runs 16 residues.

This clonotype was counted ten times or more. The chain uses TRBV9 and TRBJ2-3, with D maybe TRBD2 (5 bases). From germline, CDR1 is SGDLS and CDR2 YYNGEE. The CDR3 spans 17 residues. V gave up 4 bases and J gave up 2 bases, with 20 bases separating them. The CDR3 is CASSHPLEGNNTDTQYF. CDR3 sequence (DNA): TGTGCCAGCAGCCACCCGCTCGAGGGAAATAACACAGATACGCAGTATTTT.

The chain joins TRBV29-1 to TRBJ1-2; D remains ambiguous. The V end lost 0 bases, the J end lost 2 bases, and 7 bases lay between the germline ends. The germline V gene has CDR1 SQVTM and CDR2 ANQGSEA. The CDR3 consists of 13 residues. In DNA form, the CDR3 reads TGCAGCGTTGAAGATCTGGGGAACTATGGCTACACCTTC. This translates into CSVEDLGNYGYTF.

The V and J genes are TRBV11-1 and TRBJ2-3; tentatively, D is TRBD1 (5 bases). The CDR3 is 19 amino acids. The germline CDR1 and CDR2 sequences are SGHAT and FQDESV (reference sequence). The V end lost 5 bases, the J end lost 3 bases, and 27 bases lay between the germline ends. CDR3 coding DNA: TGTGCCAGCAGCAAACTAATGATGGGCAGGGAAGGAGAAACAGATACGCAGTATTTT. Translated, it gives CASSKLMMGREGETDTQYF.

This clonotype was recorded a few times. This rearrangement joins TRBV2 to TRBJ2-1, with D unresolved. CDR1 and CDR2 from the germline V gene are SNHLY and FYNNEI. The CDR3 extends over 15 amino acids. Trimming took off 4 bases at V and 2 bases at J, with 12 bases between the two ends. The CDR3 loop is CASSAGPPAYNEQFF. As DNA, the CDR3 is TGTGCCAGCAGTGCAGGTCCCCCGGCCTACAATGAGCAGTTCTTC.

This clonotype was counted many times. The rearrangement uses TRBV12-3 or TRBV12-4 and TRBJ2-1; TRBD2 matches at 7 bases. This CDR3 is 16 amino acids long. V shed 4 bases and J 0 bases; nucleotides not matched to a gene: 6. The CDR3 spells CASSSLAKSSYNEQFF. The CDR3 DNA is TGTGCCAGCAGTTCACTAGCGAAGAGCTCCTACAATGAGCAGTTCTTC.

V is TRBV5-1 and J is TRBJ1-1; no reliable D call. Deletions cut 0 bases from V and 8 bases from J, with 8 bases between. CDR1 is SGHRS and CDR2 is YFSETQ in the germline V gene. The CDR3 extends over 12 amino acids. CDR3 in amino acids: CASSLGPDEAFF. The CDR3 DNA follows: TGCGCCAGCAGCTTGGGTCCCGACGAAGCTTTCTTT.

CDR3 residues: CAIRLGTGGNSPLHF. The CDR3 nucleotides read TGTGCCATCAGGCTAGGGACAGGTGGTAATTCACCCCTCCACTTT. V usage is TRBV10-3 and J usage is TRBJ1-6; 8 bases are shared with TRBD1. This CDR3 spans 15 amino acids. The ends lost 6 bases at V and 6 bases at J; junction bases unmatched: 7. Germline lookup yields CDR1 ENHRY and CDR2 SYGVKD.